This T cell receptor (beta chain) comes out of a study of OX40 agonist ivuxolimab in advanced cancers. About the investigation overall: Ivuxolimab was a fully human IgG2 agonistic monoclonal antibody targeting the costimulatory receptor OX40 (CD134). Intravenous ivuxolimab was administered to patients every 2 weeks at six dose levels: 0.01, 0.1, 0.3, 1.5, 3 and 10 mg/kg. Of the roughly 51 patients in dose escalation, some 19 had hepatocellular carcinoma, about 15 had melanoma, 9 had renal cell carcinoma and 9 had head and neck cancer. The dose-escalation cohort was roughly 87% male with a mean age of roughly 62 years, ranging from 23 to 79. Prior anti-PD-1, anti-PD-L1 or anti-CTLA-4 therapy was permitted, and 30% to 50% of dose-escalation patients had received checkpoint inhibitors. Partial responses were achieved by three dose-escalation patients, of whom one had hepatocellular carcinoma and two had cutaneous melanoma. Peripheral TCRbeta sequencing was intended to test whether TCR sequence diversity was altered and clonal T-cell expansion was caused by ivuxolimab. The paper reports the monotherapy dose-escalation portion (N of about 50 patients) of the phase I ivuxolimab trial.

The paper's findings and limits, for the study overall: The antigen specificity of the peripheral T cells that underwent clonal expansion was not determined. At doses from 0.1 to 3.0 mg/kg, clonal expansion was seen in both CD4+ and CD8+ blood T cells between baseline and week 6. After ivuxolimab, expanded clones were on average more numerous among CD8+ T cells than among CD4+ T cells. Low levels of normalized T-cell clonal expansion were also seen in some patients who did not respond. Partial responders in the 0.1-3.0 mg/kg groups had among the lowest normalized peripheral clonal expansion, especially among CD8+ T cells.

The trial excluded patients who had a history of autoimmune disease or who were on systemic immunosuppression. Peripheral blood for TCR sequencing was collected from all dose cohorts at baseline, on cycle 4 day 1, and on cycle 7 day 1. The samples were drawn from a first-in-human, open-label, multicenter phase I dose-escalation trial of ivuxolimab. The trial enrolled adults with locally advanced or metastatic head and neck squamous cell, hepatocellular, melanoma or renal cell carcinoma. Before TCR sequencing, CD4+ T cells and CD8+ T cells were sorted from peripheral blood as separate populations. On this clone itself: Its cognate antigen has yet to be identified. Within one base of it there is no much larger clone, and no base qualities were kept.

Measured from the cysteine to the phenylalanine, the CDR3 is 13 residues long. Here the CDR3 DNA is all that survives: 39 bases in frame from base 1. The germline V gene supplies CDR1 SQVTM and CDR2 ANQGSEA. The trim is 4 bases for V and 0 bases for J, with a gap of 9 bases between the germline ends. For sequencing of the TCRbeta CDR3 region, genomic DNA was extracted from the sorted cells. TCRbeta CDR3 regions were sequenced using the immunoSEQ Assay. TCRdb stores this immuneACCESS table with in-frame sequences only. Part of the clones is absent; in the studies checked, under half of the shortfall reflects unresolved V genes, and no reason is known for the rest. The sample table records under 25,000 clones; roughly 90% of these occur just once. 15% to 20% of the sample is taken by the ten largest.

This clonotype was sampled from an adult with an advanced solid tumor such as melanoma, head and neck, liver or kidney cancer. This chain joins TRBV29-1 to TRBJ1-1, with the identity of the D gene unclear. The material was CD4+ or CD8+ T cells sorted from blood, obtained in a trial of the OX40 agonist ivuxolimab. The CDR3 loop reads CSVGMTLNTEAFF. Here is the DNA: TGCAGCGTTGGCATGACACTGAACACTGAAGCTTTCTTT.